This TCR beta chain was retrieved from a study of vaccination and CD4 T cells after COVID-19. Study outcomes and limitations: Detection of a median roughly 83% of reactive clones in convalescent patients was confined to the period after vaccination.

The CDR3 runs to 15 residues. The germline CDR1 and CDR2 sequences are SGHTA and FQGNSA. Trimming pared 1 base from V and 3 bases from J, leaving 13 bases between. The study sequenced cultured CD4+ T cell DNA using the Oncomine TCR Beta short-read assay. Extraction of genomic DNA was performed on cultured CD4+ T cells. TCRdb analysed the PCR reads with MiXCR anew, one entry per CDR3 protein. Of about 12,000 distinct CDR3 sequences in the sample, 30% to 40% were seen once. This clonotype was seen a handful of times. Antigen: not known. Treatment: roughly 10-day PBMC culture with coronavirus spike peptide pools or control peptides (ViraFEST assay).

The chain couples TRBV7-2 to TRBJ2-7; no clear D. The sample in question was CD4+ T cells from blood, cultured in vitro, obtained before SARS-CoV-2 vaccination. This sequence originates from a human donor who received a COVID-19 vaccine. CDR3 amino acids: CASSLVADIIYEQYF. Here the CDR3 DNA reads TGTGCCAGCAGCTTAGTGGCAGATATAATCTACGAGCAGTACTTC. The complete variable domain, with remaining parts taken from reference TRBV7-2 and TRBJ2-7, reads GAGVSQSPSNKVTEKGKDVELRCDPISGHTALYWYRQSLGQGLEFLIYFQGNSAPDKSGLPSDRFSAERTGGSVSTLTIQRTQQEDSAVYLCASSLVADIIYEQYFGPGTRLTVT.